This entry is about one TCR beta chain. This record belongs to a study of blood T cell repertoires in COVID-19. About the research overall: The samples span acute and convalescent COVID-19 from the United States, Italy and Spain.

V lost 0 bases and J 0 bases, leaving 10 bases between the germline ends. This CDR3 comprises 16 residues. Germline V gene sequence: CDR1 SGHRS, CDR2 YFSETQ. Sequencing was performed with immunoSEQ multiplex PCR; in TCRdb, only in-frame clones are kept and a portion is missing. The sample includes approximately 220,000 clones, around 91% of them seen just once. The TCR originated in a woman between 18 and 29 years old in a cohort exposed to, infected with or recovered from COVID-19 (not recorded which). The sample taken for sequencing was PBMCs or T cells enriched from blood (not recorded which). The chain links TRBV5-1 to TRBJ1-3, with D possibly TRBD1 on 6 matching bases. CDR3 coding DNA: TGCGCCAGCAGCTTGGATGGACAGCCCTCTGGAAACACCATATATTTT. This translates into CASSLDGQPSGNTIYF. The whole variable domain, filled in from reference TRBV5-1 and TRBJ1-3, reads KAGVTQTPRYLIKTRGQQVTLSCSPISGHRSVSWYQQTPGQGLQFLFEYFSETQRNKGNFPGRFSGRQFSNSRSEMNVSTLELGDSALYLCASSLDGQPSGNTIYFGEGSWLTVV.